The 31 T cell receptor beta chains reported below all come from one sample, sequenced in a study of CD8 T cells in ankylosing spondylitis. Study observations and caveats: For ankylosing spondylitis blood, a TCR beta motif of under 10 highly homologous variants appeared characteristic.

MiXCR, run by TCRdb on the 5' RACE reads, gives a single entry per CDR3 protein. This sample has roughly 350,000 distinct CDR3 sequences, with roughly 8% found just once. No cognate antigen is known for these TCRs. The sequenced sample consisted of blood, either unsorted or a sorted T cell fraction (not recorded which). These receptor sequences come from a male donor with ankylosing spondylitis.

J is TRBJ2-2 and V is TRBV7-2; D ambiguous. CDR3 length: 15 amino acids. Germline V gives CDR1 SGHTA, CDR2 FQGNSA. Trimming took 3 bases from V and 3 from J, leaving 11 bases between them. The CDR3 DNA reads TGTGCCAGCAGCTTGTATAAGGAGTACACCGGGGAGCTGTTTTTT. Amino acid sequence: CASSLYKEYTGELFF.

The chain has TRBV7-3 and TRBJ2-2; D unclear. This CDR3 is built from 14 residues. Germline V CDR1 and CDR2: SGHTA, FQGTGA. V lost 5 bases and J 1 base, leaving 8 bases between the germline ends. The CDR3 DNA follows: TGTGCCAGCAGCATATACAGGAACACCGGGGAGCTGTTTTTT. Its translation: CASSIYRNTGELFF.

This clonotype has ten or more counts. The chain is built from TRBV20-1 and TRBJ2-7; 7 positions agree with TRBD1. V lost 6 bases to trimming and J lost 2 bases; unmatched junction nucleotides: 10. There are 14 residues in the CDR3. The germline gives CDR1 DFQATT, CDR2 SNEGSKA (reference sequence). CDR3 loop: CSAEEGTVAYEQYF. The CDR3 nucleotides are TGCAGTGCGGAGGAAGGGACAGTTGCCTACGAGCAGTACTTC.

The chain has TRBV20-1 and TRBJ2-1; TRBD1 is a possible D gene (5 bases). Trimming took 0 bases from V and 10 from J, leaving 10 bases between them. CDR1 is DFQATT, CDR2 SNEGSKA, per germline (reference sequence). The CDR3 is made up of 12 amino acids. The CDR3 DNA reads TGCAGTGCTAGAGACAGGGTGGACGAGCAGTTCTTC. This codes for CSARDRVDEQFF.

This CDR3 reads CARGPGLAGVYTGELFF. DNA of the CDR3: TGTGCCAGGGGCCCCGGACTAGCGGGAGTATACACCGGGGAGCTGTTTTTT. This chain joins TRBV12-3 or TRBV12-4 and TRBJ2-2; TRBD2 matches 13 bases. The CDR3 consists of 17 residues. Unmatched junction bases numbered 10, after V lost 9 bases and J lost 3 bases.

This clonotype was detected many times. The chain joins TRBV24-1 to TRBJ1-5; TRBD1 is a possible D gene (6 bases). The germline gives CDR1 KGHDR, CDR2 SFDVKD. The CDR3 has 14 amino acids. Trimming stripped 8 bases from V and 2 bases from J, with 12 bases between. The CDR3 is CATTGAPGNQPQHF. The CDR3, as DNA: TGTGCCACCACGGGGGCGCCGGGCAATCAGCCCCAGCATTTT.

This clonotype was observed many times. The J gene is TRBJ2-5, the V gene TRBV7-9; TRBD2 agrees at 10 bases. Germline CDR1 is SEHNR and CDR2 is FQNEAQ (reference sequence). Germline trimming cut 4 bases from V and 4 bases from J; bases unmatched to any gene: 3. The length of the CDR3 is 14 residues. In DNA, the CDR3 is TGTGCCAGCAGCTCCCGACTAGCGGGAGAGACCCAGTACTTC. Amino acid sequence: CASSSRLAGETQYF.

This chain joins TRBV7-2 and TRBJ2-1, with 8 nucleotides matching TRBD2. CDR3 length: 17 residues. Unmatched junction bases numbered 9, after V lost 5 bases and J lost 0 bases. Germline V gene lookup returns CDR1 SGHTA and CDR2 FQGNSA. CDR3 loop: CASSHLGGTSSYNEQFF. The CDR3 coding sequence is TGTGCCAGCAGCCACTTAGGGGGGACTAGCTCCTACAATGAGCAGTTCTTC.

This clonotype occurred a few times. This rearrangement joins TRBV30 to TRBJ1-2; the match to TRBD1 covers 9 bases. The V and J ends lost 3 bases and 5 bases, in that order; junction bases with no gene match: 7. Germline CDR1 and CDR2: GTSNPN and SVGIG (reference sequence). CDR3 length: 14 residues. The CDR3 region is CAWSLQGAGYGYTF. The CDR3 bases are TGTGCCTGGAGCCTACAGGGGGCTGGGTATGGCTACACCTTC.

This clonotype was picked up a small number of times. In DNA, the CDR3 is TGTGCCAGCAGCCCCAGGACTAGCGGGAGACCTTACAATGAGCAGTTCTTC. Protein: CASSPRTSGRPYNEQFF. V and J are TRBV11-3 and TRBJ2-1; 13 bases match TRBD2. V lost 5 bases and J lost 4; bases outside the gene matches: 8. This CDR3 is built from 17 residues. Germline V gives CDR1 SGHNT, CDR2 YENEEA.

This clonotype has ten or more counts. Written as DNA, the CDR3 is TGTGCCAGCAGTTTAAGGCAGGGGAGCACTGAAGCTTTCTTT. It yields the protein CASSLRQGSTEAFF. The chain combines TRBV12-3 or TRBV12-4 with TRBJ1-1, with D perhaps TRBD1 (6 bases). Trimming left V 2 bases short and J 4 bases short, with 11 bases between. This CDR3 is built from 14 residues.

This clonotype was counted ten times or more. The chain couples TRBV24-1 to TRBJ2-3, with TRBD1 identical over 8 bases. Germline assignment: CDR1 KGHDR and CDR2 SFDVKD. The CDR3 sequence is 18 residues long. Trimming removed 4 bases from V and 4 bases from J; junction bases left unmatched: 15. CDR3 sequence: CATSDVPLQGVEADTQYF. The CDR3, as DNA: TGTGCCACCAGTGACGTCCCTTTACAGGGGGTGGAGGCAGATACGCAGTATTTT.

The genes are TRBV29-1 and TRBJ2-5, with D unclear. The CDR3 has 14 residues. Trimming removed 7 bases from V and 1 base from J, with 16 bases in between. Germline CDR1 reads SQVTM; CDR2 reads ANQGSEA. CDR3 region: CSGRVASVQETQYF. In nucleotides, the CDR3 is TGCAGCGGAAGGGTAGCCAGTGTCCAAGAGACCCAGTACTTC.

The rearrangement links TRBV11-2 to TRBJ2-7; TRBD1 matches at 10 bases. There are 16 residues in the CDR3. With V trimmed by 4 bases and J by 1 base, 7 bases remained unmatched. Germline V CDR1 and CDR2: SGHAT, FQNNGV. CDR3 sequence: CASSSTGQGGSYEQYF. As DNA, the CDR3 is TGTGCCAGCAGCTCAACCGGACAGGGGGGGTCCTACGAGCAGTACTTC.

V usage is TRBV5-1 and J usage is TRBJ2-3; 8 bases agree with TRBD2. J gave up 3 bases and V 3 bases, and 6 bases lay outside the gene matches. CDR3 size: 15 residues. From germline, CDR1 is SGHRS and CDR2 YFSETQ. The CDR3 coding sequence is TGCGCCAGCAGCTACCCACGGGAGGGGACAGATACGCAGTATTTT. Translated: CASSYPREGTDTQYF. Full variable domain (missing parts from reference TRBV5-1 and TRBJ2-3): KAGVTQTPRYLIKTRGQQVTLSCSPISGHRSVSWYQQTPGQGLQFLFEYFSETQRNKGNFPGRFSGRQFSNSRSEMNVSTLELGDSALYLCASSYPREGTDTQYFGPGTRLTVL.

This clonotype was detected many times. This rearrangement joins TRBV4-3 to TRBJ2-1, with TRBD2 matching over 7 bases. Germline V gene data show CDR1 as LGHNA and CDR2 as YSLEER. CDR3 length: 16 residues. V trimming: 1 base; J trimming: 5 bases; junction bases outside the gene matches: 8. CDR3 bases: TGCGCCAGCAGCCAAGCGAGGACTAGAGGGAACAATGAGCAGTTCTTC. Translating gives CASSQARTRGNNEQFF.

The V call is TRBV6-5, the J call TRBJ2-2; possible D gene TRBD2, 5 bases. The V gene lost 1 base and the J gene lost 6 bases, with 9 bases spanning the gap. The CDR3 runs 14 residues. Germline V lookup: CDR1 MNHEY, CDR2 SVGAGI. The CDR3 loop reads CASSYLDSSGELFF. The CDR3 DNA follows: TGTGCCAGCAGTTACTTGGACTCTTCCGGGGAGCTGTTTTTT.

This clonotype was recorded a few times. The rearrangement links TRBV28 to TRBJ1-1; perhaps TRBD1 as D (5 bases). Deletions cut 5 bases from V and 1 base from J, with 14 bases between. Germline CDR1 MDHEN, CDR2 SYDVKM. There are 15 residues in the CDR3. CDR3 region: CASSIPGDPNTEAFF. CDR3 nucleotide sequence: TGTGCCAGCAGTATTCCGGGGGATCCGAACACTGAAGCTTTCTTT. The whole variable domain, remainder taken from reference TRBV28 and TRBJ1-1, is DVKVTQSSRYLVKRTGEKVFLECVQDMDHENMFWYRQDPGLGLRLIYFSYDVKMKEKGDIPEGYSVSREKKERFSLILESASTNQTSMYLCASSIPGDPNTEAFFGQGTRLTVV.

This clonotype was seen ten or more times. V usage is TRBV20-1 and J usage is TRBJ2-2, with 7 bases fitting TRBD1. V shed 0 bases and J 4 bases; nucleotides not matched to a gene: 2. This CDR3 is 14 amino acids long. CDR1 and CDR2 (germline): DFQATT, SNEGSKA (reference sequence). The CDR3 DNA follows: TGCAGTGCTAGAGACAGGGGGAGCACCGGGGAGCTGTTTTTT. This translates into CSARDRGSTGELFF.

The chain links TRBV12-3 or TRBV12-4 to TRBJ1-1, with TRBD1 identical over 8 bases. This CDR3 is built from 18 residues. Trimming at V came to 5 bases and at J to 0 bases, leaving 14 bases not matched to a gene. CDR3 in DNA: TGTGCCAGCAGTACCCCGTTCCTCCGACAGGGGATGAACACTGAAGCTTTCTTT. Protein product: CASSTPFLRQGMNTEAFF.

This clonotype appeared many times. V and J are TRBV27 and TRBJ2-5; 10 bases map to TRBD2. Unmatched junction bases numbered 11, after V lost 3 bases and J lost 4 bases. This CDR3 comprises 17 residues. Germline values: CDR1 MNHEY, CDR2 SMNVEV (reference sequence). DNA of the CDR3: TGTGCCAGCAGTTTCAAGGGACTAGCGCCCAAGGGAGAGACCCAGTACTTC. Its translation: CASSFKGLAPKGETQYF.

The sample holds a few counts of this clonotype. The chain has TRBV24-1 and TRBJ2-7; 9 bases align to TRBD1. This CDR3 comprises 17 residues. The germline gives CDR1 KGHDR, CDR2 SFDVKD. Germline trimming cut 4 bases from V and 4 bases from J; bases unmatched to any gene: 13. The CDR3 protein is CATSDSMTGGNVYEQYF. The CDR3 DNA reads as TGTGCCACCAGTGACTCCATGACAGGGGGTAATGTATACGAGCAGTACTTC.

The table lists this clonotype with many counts. V is TRBV18 and J is TRBJ2-7, with D possibly matching TRBD2 (7 bases). The CDR3 consists of 13 residues. Per the germline V gene, CDR1 is KGHSH and CDR2 is LQKENI. V lost 6 bases and J lost 9, with 18 bases in between. The CDR3 loop reads CASSLQGTTRQYF. DNA for the CDR3: TGTGCCAGCTCGCTGCAGGGGACTACTAGGCAGTACTTC. Supplemented by reference TRBV18 and TRBJ2-7, the full variable domain reads NAGVMQNPRHLVRRRGQEARLRCSPMKGHSHVYWYRQLPEEGLKFMVYLQKENIIDESGMPKERFSAEFPKEGPSILRIQQVVRGDSAAYFCASSLQGTTRQYFGPGTRLTVT.

This clonotype was picked up many times. The chain joins TRBV2 to TRBJ2-6; 10 bases map to TRBD2. There are 15 residues in the CDR3. V lost 11 bases and J lost 1; bases outside the gene matches: 5. Per germline, CDR1 SNHLY and CDR2 FYNNEI. The CDR3 DNA reads as TGTGCCGGACTAGCGGTAAAGTCTGGGGCCAACGTCCTGACTTTC. Amino acid sequence: CAGLAVKSGANVLTF.

The rearrangement joins TRBV11-2 to TRBJ2-2; 8 nucleotides line up with TRBD2. Germline CDR1 is SGHAT and CDR2 is FQNNGV. The CDR3 has 16 residues. V was pared by 5 bases and J by 5 bases, with 10 bases of the junction left unmatched. The CDR3 DNA reads TGTGCCAGCAGCCGACGGGGGGGAGGTGGGACCGGGGAGCTGTTTTTT. Its protein product is CASSRRGGGGTGELFF.

The chain employs TRBV20-1 and TRBJ2-3; 9 positions agree with TRBD2. CDR1 is DFQATT and CDR2 is SNEGSKA in the germline V gene (reference sequence). Trimming took 8 bases from V and 6 from J; bases not matched to a gene: 9. This CDR3 has 13 amino acids. In nucleotides, the CDR3 is TGCAGTCCCGGGACTAGCCCCGAGGATACGCAGTATTTT. Amino acids: CSPGTSPEDTQYF.

The table lists this clonotype with a few counts. This rearrangement joins TRBV12-3 or TRBV12-4 to TRBJ1-5; D is possibly TRBD1 (5 bases). The CDR3 runs to 15 residues. Deletions cut 6 bases from V and 3 bases from J, with 15 bases between. This CDR3 reads CASSLGGGFNQPQHF. The CDR3 nucleotides read TGTGCCAGCAGCCTCGGCGGGGGTTTCAATCAGCCCCAGCATTTT.

The table lists this clonotype with many counts. The V gene is TRBV15, the J gene TRBJ2-5, with a weak D call TRBD1 (6 bases). There are 14 residues in the CDR3. The germline CDR1 and CDR2 sequences are LNHNV and YYDKDF (reference sequence). Trimming cost V 4 bases and J 2 bases, with 11 bases left between them. CDR3 sequence reads: CATSTWGLQETQYF. The CDR3 DNA reads as TGTGCCACCAGCACCTGGGGGCTTCAAGAGACCCAGTACTTC.

In this sample, this clonotype turned up a few times. The chain joins TRBV2 to TRBJ1-4; TRBD1 aligns across 8 bases. The CDR3 covers 14 residues. Germline loops: CDR1 SNHLY, CDR2 FYNNEI. The V and J ends lost 7 bases and 7 bases, in that order; junction bases with no gene match: 8. The CDR3 protein is CASTRAGGGEKLFF. The CDR3 region has the DNA TGTGCCAGCACCAGGGCAGGGGGCGGTGAAAAACTGTTTTTT.

This clonotype appeared a few times. The rearrangement uses TRBV4-1 and TRBJ1-1; D is ambiguous. The germline V gene encodes CDR1 MGHRA and CDR2 YSYEKL. The CDR3 spans 15 residues. V lost 3 bases and J 11 bases, leaving 22 bases between the germline ends. The DNA of the CDR3 is TGCGCCAGCAGCCACTTGACAAGTTCTAGGACCTACGCTTTCTTT. As protein: CASSHLTSSRTYAFF.

The chain couples TRBV12-3 or TRBV12-4 to TRBJ2-1; D may correspond to TRBD1 or TRBD2 (6 bases each). The CDR3 is 12 amino acids. Trimming cost V 10 bases and J 7 bases, with 14 bases left between them. The CDR3 protein is CATGGTQNEQFF. CDR3 bases: TGTGCCACGGGCGGGACACAAAATGAGCAGTTCTTC.